The clone carrying this TCR beta chain has more than one count but fewer than ten. Antigen: not known. Germline assignment: CDR1 LGHNA and CDR2 YNFKEQ. This CDR3 has 15 residues. V was trimmed by 0 bases and J by 0 bases, leaving 9 bases between them. The data are from a study of T-cell memory formation after mild COVID-19. Turning to the study itself: Largely, TCR clusters stayed within a single donor.

Findings and limits, study-wide: The main location of contracting CD4+ clones was CM and EM, and that of contracting CD8+ clones was EMRA. A second wave expanding day 15 to 37 was CD4+-biased; contracting clones were balanced.

Constant-segment-primed 5'RACE gave TCR alpha and TCR beta cDNA libraries with sample barcodes and UMIs. TCRdb recomputed calls from the 5' RACE reads with MiXCR, one row per CDR3 protein. The sample has about 400,000 distinct CDR3 sequences; approximately 14% are singletons. The chain carries TRBV4-2 and TRBJ2-7; possibly TRBD1 or TRBD2 for D (6 bases each). Sequencing was carried out using PBMCs or a T cell subset sorted from them (not recorded which). The source is a man between 18 and 29 years old who had mild COVID-19 (a few samples of this study predate the infection). Cell type and time point are not known. The CDR3 DNA reads TGTGCCAGCAGCCAAGATTGGGGGGCCTCCTACGAGCAGTACTTC. It is translated as CASSQDWGASYEQYF.